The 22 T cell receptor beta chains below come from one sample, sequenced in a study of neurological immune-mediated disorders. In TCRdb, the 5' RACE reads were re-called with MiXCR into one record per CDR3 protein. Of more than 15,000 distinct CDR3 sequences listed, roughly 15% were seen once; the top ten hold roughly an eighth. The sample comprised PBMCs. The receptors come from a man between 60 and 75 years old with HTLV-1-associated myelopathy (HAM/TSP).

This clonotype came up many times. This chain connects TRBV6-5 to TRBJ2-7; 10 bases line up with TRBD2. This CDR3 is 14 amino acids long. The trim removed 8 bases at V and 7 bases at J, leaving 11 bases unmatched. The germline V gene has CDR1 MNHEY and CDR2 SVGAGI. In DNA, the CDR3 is TGTGCCAGCCAGCTGAGCGGGGGGGATAAAGAGCAGTACTTC. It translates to CASQLSGGDKEQYF.

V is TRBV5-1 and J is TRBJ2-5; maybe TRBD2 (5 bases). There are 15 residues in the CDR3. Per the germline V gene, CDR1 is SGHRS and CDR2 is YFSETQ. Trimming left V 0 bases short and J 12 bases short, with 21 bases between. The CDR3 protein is CASSLAGEPRENKYF. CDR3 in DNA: TGCGCCAGCAGCTTGGCCGGGGAGCCGCGAGAGAACAAGTACTTC. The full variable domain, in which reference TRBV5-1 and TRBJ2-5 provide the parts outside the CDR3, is KAGVTQTPRYLIKTRGQQVTLSCSPISGHRSVSWYQQTPGQGLQFLFEYFSETQRNKGNFPGRFSGRQFSNSRSEMNVSTLELGDSALYLCASSLAGEPRENKYFGPGTRLLVL.

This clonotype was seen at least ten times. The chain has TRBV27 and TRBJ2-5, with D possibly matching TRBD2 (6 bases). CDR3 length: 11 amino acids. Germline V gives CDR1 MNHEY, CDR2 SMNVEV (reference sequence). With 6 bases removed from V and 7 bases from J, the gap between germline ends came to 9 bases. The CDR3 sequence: CASREGPTQYF. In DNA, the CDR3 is TGTGCCAGCAGGGAGGGCCCGACCCAGTACTTC.

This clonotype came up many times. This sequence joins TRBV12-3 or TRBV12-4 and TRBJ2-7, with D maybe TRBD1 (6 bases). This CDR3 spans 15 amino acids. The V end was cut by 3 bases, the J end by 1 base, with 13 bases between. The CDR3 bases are TGTGCCAGCAGTTTGTTGGGGGCCCAATCCTACGAGCAGTACTTC. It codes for CASSLLGAQSYEQYF.

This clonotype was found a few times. CDR3 loop: CATSRSSGEVETQYF. CDR3 sequence (DNA): TGTGCCACCAGCAGATCTAGCGGGGAGGTAGAGACCCAGTACTTC. The chain couples TRBV15 to TRBJ2-5; TRBD2 matches 9 bases. This CDR3 is 15 amino acids long. V shed 2 bases, J shed 4 bases, and the junction held 5 bases outside the gene matches. CDR1 and CDR2 from the germline V gene are LNHNV and YYDKDF (reference sequence).

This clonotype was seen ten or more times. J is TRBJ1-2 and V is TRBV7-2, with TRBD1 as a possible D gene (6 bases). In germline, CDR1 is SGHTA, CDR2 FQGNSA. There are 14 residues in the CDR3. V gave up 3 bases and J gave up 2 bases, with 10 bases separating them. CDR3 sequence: CASSLITGNYGYTF. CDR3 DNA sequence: TGTGCCAGCAGCTTGATAACAGGGAACTATGGCTACACCTTC.

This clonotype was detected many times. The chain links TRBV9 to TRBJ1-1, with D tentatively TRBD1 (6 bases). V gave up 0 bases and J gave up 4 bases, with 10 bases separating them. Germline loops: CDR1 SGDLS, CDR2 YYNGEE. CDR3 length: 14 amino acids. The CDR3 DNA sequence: TGTGCCAGCAGCGTAGCAGGGGCCGCCACTGAAGCTTTCTTT. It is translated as CASSVAGAATEAFF. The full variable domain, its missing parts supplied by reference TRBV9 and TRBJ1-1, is DSGVTQTPKHLITATGQRVTLRCSPRSGDLSVYWYQQSLDQGLQFLIQYYNGEERAKGNILERFSAQQFPDLHSELNLSSLELGDSALYFCASSVAGAATEAFFGQGTRLTVV.

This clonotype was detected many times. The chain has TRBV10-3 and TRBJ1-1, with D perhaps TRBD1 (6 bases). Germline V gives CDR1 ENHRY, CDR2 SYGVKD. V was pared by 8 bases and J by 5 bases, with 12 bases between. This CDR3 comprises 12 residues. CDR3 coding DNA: TGTGCCATCTCAGGGGCGCGTACTGAAGCTTTCTTT. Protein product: CAISGARTEAFF.

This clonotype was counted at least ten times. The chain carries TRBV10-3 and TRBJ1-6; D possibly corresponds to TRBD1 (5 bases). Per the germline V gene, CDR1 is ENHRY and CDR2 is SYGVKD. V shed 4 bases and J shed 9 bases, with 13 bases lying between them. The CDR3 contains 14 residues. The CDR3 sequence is CAISVGLQGSPLHF. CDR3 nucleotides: TGTGCCATCAGTGTTGGCCTTCAGGGTTCACCCCTCCACTTT.

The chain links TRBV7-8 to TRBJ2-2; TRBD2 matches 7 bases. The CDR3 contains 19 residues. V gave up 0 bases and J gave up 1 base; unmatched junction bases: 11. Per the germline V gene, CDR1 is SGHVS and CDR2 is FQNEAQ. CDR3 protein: CASSLARTPQRGNTGELFF. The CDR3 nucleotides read TGTGCCAGCAGCTTAGCGCGTACACCCCAGCGGGGGAACACCGGGGAGCTGTTTTTT.

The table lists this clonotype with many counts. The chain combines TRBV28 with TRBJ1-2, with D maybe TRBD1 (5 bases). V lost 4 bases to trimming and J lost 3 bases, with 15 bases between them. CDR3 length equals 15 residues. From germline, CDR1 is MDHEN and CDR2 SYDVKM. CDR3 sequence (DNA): TGTGCCAGCAGTTCCGACGGGGCTTCGGACTATGGCTACACCTTC. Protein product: CASSSDGASDYGYTF.

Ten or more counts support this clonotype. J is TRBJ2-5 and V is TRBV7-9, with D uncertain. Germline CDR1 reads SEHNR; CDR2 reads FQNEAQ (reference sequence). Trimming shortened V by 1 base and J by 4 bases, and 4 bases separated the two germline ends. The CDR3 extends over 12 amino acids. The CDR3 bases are TGTGCCAGCAGCTTAGGGGCAGAGACCCAGTACTTC. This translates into CASSLGAETQYF. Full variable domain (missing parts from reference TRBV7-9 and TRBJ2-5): DTGVSQNPRHKITKRGQNVTFRCDPISEHNRLYWYRQTLGQGPEFLTYFQNEAQLEKSRLLSDRFSAERPKGSFSTLEIQRTEQGDSAMYLCASSLGAETQYFGPGTRLLVL.

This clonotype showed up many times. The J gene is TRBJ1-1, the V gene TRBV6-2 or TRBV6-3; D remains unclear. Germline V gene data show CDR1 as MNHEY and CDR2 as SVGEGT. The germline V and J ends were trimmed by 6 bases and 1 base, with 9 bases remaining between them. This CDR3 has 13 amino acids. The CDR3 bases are TGTGCCAGCAGCCTGACAAAGAACACTGAAGCTTTCTTT. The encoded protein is CASSLTKNTEAFF.

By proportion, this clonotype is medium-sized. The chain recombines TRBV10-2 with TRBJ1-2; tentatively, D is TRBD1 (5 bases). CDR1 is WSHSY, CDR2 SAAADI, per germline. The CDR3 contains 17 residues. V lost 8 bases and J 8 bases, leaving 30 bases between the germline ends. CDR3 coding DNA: TGCGCCAGCGGCGGGGCGTTTCGTGGTCTATCTATGGAGGGCTACACCTTC. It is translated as CASGGAFRGLSMEGYTF.

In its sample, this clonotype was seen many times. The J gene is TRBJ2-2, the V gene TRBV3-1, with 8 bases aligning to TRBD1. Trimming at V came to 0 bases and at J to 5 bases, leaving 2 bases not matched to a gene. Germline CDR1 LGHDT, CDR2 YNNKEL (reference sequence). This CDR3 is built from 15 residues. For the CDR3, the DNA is TGTGCCAGCAGCCAAGACAGGGGGCTTACCGGGGAGCTGTTTTTT. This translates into CASSQDRGLTGELFF.

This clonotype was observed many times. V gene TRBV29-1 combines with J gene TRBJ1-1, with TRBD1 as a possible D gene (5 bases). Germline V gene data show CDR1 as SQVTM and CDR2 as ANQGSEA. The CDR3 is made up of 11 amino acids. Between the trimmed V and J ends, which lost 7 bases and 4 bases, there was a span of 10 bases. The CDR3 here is CSAGGTTEAFF. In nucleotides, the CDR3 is TGCAGCGCCGGGGGGACCACTGAAGCTTTCTTT.

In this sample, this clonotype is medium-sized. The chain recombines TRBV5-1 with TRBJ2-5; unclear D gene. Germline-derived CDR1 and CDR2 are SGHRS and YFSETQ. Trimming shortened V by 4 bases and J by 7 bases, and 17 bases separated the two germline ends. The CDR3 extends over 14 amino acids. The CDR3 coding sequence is TGCGCCAGCAGCGTGGACCCCGGTCTTGTGACCCAGTACTTC. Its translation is CASSVDPGLVTQYF.

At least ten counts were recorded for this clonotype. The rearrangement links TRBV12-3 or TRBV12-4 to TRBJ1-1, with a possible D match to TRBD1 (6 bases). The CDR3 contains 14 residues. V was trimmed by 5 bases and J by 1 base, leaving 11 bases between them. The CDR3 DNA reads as TGTGCCAGCAGTATCAGGGGACAGAACACTGAAGCTTTCTTT. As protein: CASSIRGQNTEAFF.

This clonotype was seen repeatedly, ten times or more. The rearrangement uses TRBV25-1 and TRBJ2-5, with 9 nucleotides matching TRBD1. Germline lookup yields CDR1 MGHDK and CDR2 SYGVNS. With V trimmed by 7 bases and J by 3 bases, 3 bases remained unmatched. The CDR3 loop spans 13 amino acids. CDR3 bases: TGTGCCAGCACCCGACAGGGGGAAGAGACCCAGTACTTC. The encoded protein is CASTRQGEETQYF.

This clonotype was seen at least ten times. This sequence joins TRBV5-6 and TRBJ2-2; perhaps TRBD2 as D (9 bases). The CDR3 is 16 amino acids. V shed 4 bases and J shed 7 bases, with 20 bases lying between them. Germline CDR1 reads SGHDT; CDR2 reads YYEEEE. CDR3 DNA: TGTGCCAGCAGCCCCCTGAGCGGGGGGACAGGCGGGGAGCTGTTTTTT. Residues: CASSPLSGGTGGELFF.

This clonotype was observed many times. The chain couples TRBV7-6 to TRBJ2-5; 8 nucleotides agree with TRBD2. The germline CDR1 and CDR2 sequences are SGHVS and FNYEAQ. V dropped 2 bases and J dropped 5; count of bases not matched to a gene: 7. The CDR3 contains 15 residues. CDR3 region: CASSLFAGGLETQYF. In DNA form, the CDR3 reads TGTGCCAGCAGCTTATTTGCGGGGGGCCTCGAGACCCAGTACTTC.

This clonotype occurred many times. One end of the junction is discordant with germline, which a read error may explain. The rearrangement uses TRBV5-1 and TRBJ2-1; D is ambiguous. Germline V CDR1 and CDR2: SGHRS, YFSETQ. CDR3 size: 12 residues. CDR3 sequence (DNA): TGCGCCAGCAGCCGAGGCAACAAAGAGCAGTTCTTC. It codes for CASSRGNKEQFF.